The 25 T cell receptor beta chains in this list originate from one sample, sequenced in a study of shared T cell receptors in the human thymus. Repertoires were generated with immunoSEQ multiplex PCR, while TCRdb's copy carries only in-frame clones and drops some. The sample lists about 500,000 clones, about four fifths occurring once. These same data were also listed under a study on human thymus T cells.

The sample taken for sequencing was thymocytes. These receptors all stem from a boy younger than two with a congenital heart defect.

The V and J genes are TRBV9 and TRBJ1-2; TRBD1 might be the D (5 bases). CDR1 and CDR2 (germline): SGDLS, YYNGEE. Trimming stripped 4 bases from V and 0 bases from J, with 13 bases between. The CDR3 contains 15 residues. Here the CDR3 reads CASSKRQLANYGYTF. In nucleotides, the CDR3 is TGTGCCAGCAGCAAAAGACAGTTAGCTAACTATGGCTACACCTTC.

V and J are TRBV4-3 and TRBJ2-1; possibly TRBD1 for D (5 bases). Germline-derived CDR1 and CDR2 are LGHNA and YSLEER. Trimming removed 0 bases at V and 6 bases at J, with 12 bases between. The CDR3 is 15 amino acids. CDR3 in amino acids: CASSQDFRQLNEQFF. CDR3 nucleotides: TGCGCCAGCAGCCAAGATTTTAGACAGCTCAATGAGCAGTTCTTC.

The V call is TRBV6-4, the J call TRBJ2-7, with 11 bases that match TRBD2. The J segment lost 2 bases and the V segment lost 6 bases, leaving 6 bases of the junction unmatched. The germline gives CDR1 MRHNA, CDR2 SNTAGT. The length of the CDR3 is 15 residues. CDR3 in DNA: TGTGCCAGCAGCCCGGGGACTAGCGGAACCTACGAGCAGTACTTC. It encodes CASSPGTSGTYEQYF.

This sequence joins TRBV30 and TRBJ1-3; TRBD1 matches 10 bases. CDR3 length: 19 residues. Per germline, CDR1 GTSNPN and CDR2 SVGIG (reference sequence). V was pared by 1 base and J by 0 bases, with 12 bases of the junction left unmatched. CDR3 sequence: CAWSGAGQGPLNSGNTIYF. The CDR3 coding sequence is TGTGCCTGGAGTGGCGCGGGACAGGGGCCCCTAAACTCTGGAAACACCATATATTTT.

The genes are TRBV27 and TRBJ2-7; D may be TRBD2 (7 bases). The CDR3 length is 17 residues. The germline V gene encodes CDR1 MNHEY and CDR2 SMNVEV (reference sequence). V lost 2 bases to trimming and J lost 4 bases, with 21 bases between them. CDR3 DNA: TGTGCCAGCAGTTTAAAGGGGGGGCAGGTAGCGATATACGAGCAGTACTTC. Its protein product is CASSLKGGQVAIYEQYF.

The CDR3 here is CAWSVGRGGFSYNEQFF. The CDR3 DNA reads TGTGCCTGGAGTGTGGGGAGAGGCGGATTCTCCTACAATGAGCAGTTCTTC. This chain uses TRBV30 with TRBJ2-1; a weak D match, TRBD2 (5 bases). The CDR3 covers 17 residues. Germline V CDR1 and CDR2: GTSNPN, SVGIG (reference sequence). The V and J ends lost 0 bases and 0 bases respectively, with 15 bases between them.

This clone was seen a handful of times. In DNA form, the CDR3 reads TGTGCCAGCAGCCAAGCGTCCGGACTAGCGGAATACGAGCAGTACTTC. Its translation: CASSQASGLAEYEQYF. This chain uses TRBV14 with TRBJ2-7, with TRBD2 identical over 10 bases. In germline, CDR1 is SGHDN, CDR2 FVKESK. This CDR3 has 16 residues. The ends lost 1 base at V and 4 bases at J; junction bases unmatched: 7. Looking up the rest from reference TRBV14 and TRBJ2-7 gives the full variable domain: EAGVTQFPSHSVIEKGQTVTLRCDPISGHDNLYWYRRVMGKEIKFLLHFVKESKQDESGMPNNRFLAERTGGTYSTLKVQPAELEDSGVYFCASSQASGLAEYEQYFGPGTRLTVT.

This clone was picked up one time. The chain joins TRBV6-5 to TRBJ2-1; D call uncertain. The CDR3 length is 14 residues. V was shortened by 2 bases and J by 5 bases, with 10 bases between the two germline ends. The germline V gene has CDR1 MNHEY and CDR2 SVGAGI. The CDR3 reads CASSYEESDNEQFF. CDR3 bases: TGTGCCAGCAGTTACGAGGAGTCGGACAATGAGCAGTTCTTC.

For the CDR3, the DNA is TGTGCCAGCAGGGACAGGGGGCGAAATCAGCCCCAGCATTTT. Encoded protein: CASRDRGRNQPQHF. This rearrangement joins TRBV6-5 to TRBJ1-5; 11 bases match TRBD1. The CDR3 is 14 residues long. The junction had 2 bases not matched to a gene; V was cut back by 6 bases and J by 4 bases. Germline lookup yields CDR1 MNHEY and CDR2 SVGAGI.

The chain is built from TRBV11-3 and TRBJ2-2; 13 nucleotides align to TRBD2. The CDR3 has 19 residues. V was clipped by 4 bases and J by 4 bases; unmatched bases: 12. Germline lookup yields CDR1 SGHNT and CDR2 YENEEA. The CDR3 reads CASSSRTSGSPGSTGELFF. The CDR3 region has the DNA TGTGCCAGCAGCTCGCGGACTAGCGGGAGTCCGGGGAGCACCGGGGAGCTGTTTTTT. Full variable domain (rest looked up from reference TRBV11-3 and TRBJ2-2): EAGVVQSPRYKIIEKKQPVAFWCNPISGHNTLYWYLQNLGQGPELLIRYENEEAVDDSQLPKDRFSAERLKGVDSTLKIQPAELGDSAVYLCASSSRTSGSPGSTGELFFGEGSRLTVL.

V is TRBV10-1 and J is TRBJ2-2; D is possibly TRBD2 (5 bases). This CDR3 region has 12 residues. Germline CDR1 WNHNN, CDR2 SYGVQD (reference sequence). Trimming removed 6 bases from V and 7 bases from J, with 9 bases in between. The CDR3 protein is CASRDYYGELFF. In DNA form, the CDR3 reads TGCGCCAGCAGAGACTATTACGGGGAGCTGTTTTTT.

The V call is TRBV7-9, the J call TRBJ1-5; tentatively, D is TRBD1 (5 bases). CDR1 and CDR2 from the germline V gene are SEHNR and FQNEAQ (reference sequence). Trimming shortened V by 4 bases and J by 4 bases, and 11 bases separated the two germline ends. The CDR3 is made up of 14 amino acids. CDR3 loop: CASSYRGWNQPQHF. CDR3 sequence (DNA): TGTGCCAGCAGCTATAGGGGTTGGAATCAGCCCCAGCATTTT.

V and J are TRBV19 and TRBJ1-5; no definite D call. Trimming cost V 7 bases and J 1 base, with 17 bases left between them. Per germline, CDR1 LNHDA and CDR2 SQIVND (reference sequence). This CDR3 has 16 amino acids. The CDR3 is CASKPPGSVSNQPQHF. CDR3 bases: TGTGCCAGTAAACCCCCGGGTTCCGTCAGCAATCAGCCCCAGCATTTT.

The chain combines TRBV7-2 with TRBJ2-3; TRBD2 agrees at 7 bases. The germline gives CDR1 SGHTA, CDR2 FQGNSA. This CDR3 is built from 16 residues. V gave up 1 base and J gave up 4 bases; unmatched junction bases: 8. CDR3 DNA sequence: TGTGCCAGCAGCTTAGGTGGGGCGGGAGAGGCAGATACGCAGTATTTT. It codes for CASSLGGAGEADTQYF.

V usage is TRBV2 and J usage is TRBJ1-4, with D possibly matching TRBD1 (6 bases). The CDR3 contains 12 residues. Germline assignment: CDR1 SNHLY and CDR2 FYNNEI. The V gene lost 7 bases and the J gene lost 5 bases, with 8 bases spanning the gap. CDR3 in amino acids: CASTRGNEKLFF. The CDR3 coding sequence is TGTGCCAGCACCAGGGGAAATGAAAAACTGTTTTTT.

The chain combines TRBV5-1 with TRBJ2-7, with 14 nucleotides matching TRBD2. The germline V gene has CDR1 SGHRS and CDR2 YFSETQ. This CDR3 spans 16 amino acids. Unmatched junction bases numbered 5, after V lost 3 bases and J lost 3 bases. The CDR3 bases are TGCGCCAGCAGCTGCCATGGACTAGCGGGAGGCTACGAGCAGTACTTC. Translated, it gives CASSCHGLAGGYEQYF. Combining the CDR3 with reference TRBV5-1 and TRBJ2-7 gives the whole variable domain KAGVTQTPRYLIKTRGQQVTLSCSPISGHRSVSWYQQTPGQGLQFLFEYFSETQRNKGNFPGRFSGRQFSNSRSEMNVSTLELGDSALYLCASSCHGLAGGYEQYFGPGTRLTVT.

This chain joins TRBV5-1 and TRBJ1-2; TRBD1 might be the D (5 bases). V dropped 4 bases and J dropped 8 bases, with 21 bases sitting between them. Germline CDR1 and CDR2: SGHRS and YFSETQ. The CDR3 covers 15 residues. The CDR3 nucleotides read TGCGCCAGCAGCGGGGGGACGGACCTACCTGGGGGCTACACCTTC. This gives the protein CASSGGTDLPGGYTF.

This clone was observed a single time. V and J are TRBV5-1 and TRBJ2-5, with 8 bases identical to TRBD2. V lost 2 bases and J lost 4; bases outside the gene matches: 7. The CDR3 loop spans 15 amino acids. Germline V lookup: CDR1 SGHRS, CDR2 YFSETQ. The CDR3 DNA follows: TGCGCCAGCAGCTTTCACACGGGACTAGGAGAGACCCAGTACTTC. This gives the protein CASSFHTGLGETQYF.

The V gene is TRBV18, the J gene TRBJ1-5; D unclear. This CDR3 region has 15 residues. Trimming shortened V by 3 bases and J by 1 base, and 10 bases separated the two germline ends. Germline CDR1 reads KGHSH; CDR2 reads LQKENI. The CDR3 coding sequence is TGTGCCAGCTCACCCCCGGGAGGGAGCAATCAGCCCCAGCATTTT. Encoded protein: CASSPPGGSNQPQHF.

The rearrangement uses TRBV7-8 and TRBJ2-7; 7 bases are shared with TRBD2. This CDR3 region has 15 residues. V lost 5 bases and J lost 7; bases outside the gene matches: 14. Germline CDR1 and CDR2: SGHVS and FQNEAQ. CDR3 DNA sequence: TGTGCCAGCAGCGTCTATCTAGCGGAGCAAGGGGAGCAGTACTTC. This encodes CASSVYLAEQGEQYF.

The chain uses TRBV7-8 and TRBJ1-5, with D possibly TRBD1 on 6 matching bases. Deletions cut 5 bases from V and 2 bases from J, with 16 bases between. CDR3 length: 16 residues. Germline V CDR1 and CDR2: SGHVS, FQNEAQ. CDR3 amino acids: CASSRGGARGNQPQHF. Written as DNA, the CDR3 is TGTGCCAGCAGCAGGGGGGGGGCGCGGGGCAATCAGCCCCAGCATTTT. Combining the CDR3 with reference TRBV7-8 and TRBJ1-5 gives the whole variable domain GAGVSQSPRYKVAKRGQDVALRCDPISGHVSLFWYQQALGQGPEFLTYFQNEAQLDKSGLPSDRFFAERPEGSVSTLKIQRTQQEDSAVYLCASSRGGARGNQPQHFGDGTRLSIL.

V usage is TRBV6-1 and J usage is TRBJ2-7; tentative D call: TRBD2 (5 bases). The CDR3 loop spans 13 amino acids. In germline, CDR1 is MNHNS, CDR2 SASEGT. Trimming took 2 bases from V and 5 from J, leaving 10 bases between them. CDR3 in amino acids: CASSEWAEDEQYF. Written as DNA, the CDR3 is TGTGCCAGCAGTGAATGGGCGGAGGACGAGCAGTACTTC.

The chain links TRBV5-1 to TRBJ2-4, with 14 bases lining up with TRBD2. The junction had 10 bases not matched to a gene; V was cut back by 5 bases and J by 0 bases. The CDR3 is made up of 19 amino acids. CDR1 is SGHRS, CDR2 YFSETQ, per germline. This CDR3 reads CASRLGLAGVGVAKNIQYF. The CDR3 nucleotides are TGCGCCAGCAGACTGGGACTAGCGGGAGTGGGGGTAGCCAAAAACATTCAGTACTTC.

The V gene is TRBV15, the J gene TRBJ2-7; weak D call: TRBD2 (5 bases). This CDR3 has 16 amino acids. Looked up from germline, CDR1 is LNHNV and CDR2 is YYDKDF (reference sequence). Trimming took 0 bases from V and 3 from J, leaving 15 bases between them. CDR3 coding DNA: TGTGCCACCAGCAGAGAACGGGCCGGGAAAAGCTACGAGCAGTACTTC. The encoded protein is CATSRERAGKSYEQYF.

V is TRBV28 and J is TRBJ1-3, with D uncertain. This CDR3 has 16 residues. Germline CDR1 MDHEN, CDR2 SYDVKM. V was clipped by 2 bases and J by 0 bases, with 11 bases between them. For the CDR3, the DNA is TGTGCCAGCAGTTTACCCCCACTGAGCTCTGGAAACACCATATATTTT. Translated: CASSLPPLSSGNTIYF.